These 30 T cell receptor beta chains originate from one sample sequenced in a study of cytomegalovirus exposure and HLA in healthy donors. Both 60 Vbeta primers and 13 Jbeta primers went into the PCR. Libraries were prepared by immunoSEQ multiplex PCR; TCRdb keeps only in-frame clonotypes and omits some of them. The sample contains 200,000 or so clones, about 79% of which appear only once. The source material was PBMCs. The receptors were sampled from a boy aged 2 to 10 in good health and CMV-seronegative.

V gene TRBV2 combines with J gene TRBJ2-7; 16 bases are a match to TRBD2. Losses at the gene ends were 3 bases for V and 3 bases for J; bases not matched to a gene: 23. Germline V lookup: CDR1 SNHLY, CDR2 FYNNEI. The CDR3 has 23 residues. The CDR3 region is CASSDTAPTPGLAGGLHLYEQYF. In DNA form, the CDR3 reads TGTGCCAGCAGTGATACCGCTCCGACTCCGGGACTAGCGGGGGGGCTTCATCTCTACGAGCAGTACTTC. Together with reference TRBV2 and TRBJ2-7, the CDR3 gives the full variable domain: EPEVTQTPSHQVTQMGQEVILRCVPISNHLYFYWYRQILGQKVEFLVSFYNNEISEKSEIFDDQFSVERPDGSNFTLKIRSTKLEDSAMYFCASSDTAPTPGLAGGLHLYEQYFGPGTRLTVT.

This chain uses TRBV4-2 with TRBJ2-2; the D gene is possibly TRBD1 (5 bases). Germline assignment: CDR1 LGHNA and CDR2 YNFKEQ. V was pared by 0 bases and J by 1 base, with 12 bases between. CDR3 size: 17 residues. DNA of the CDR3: TGTGCCAGCAGCCAAGAAACAAGACAGAGGAACACCGGGGAGCTGTTTTTT. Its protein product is CASSQETRQRNTGELFF.

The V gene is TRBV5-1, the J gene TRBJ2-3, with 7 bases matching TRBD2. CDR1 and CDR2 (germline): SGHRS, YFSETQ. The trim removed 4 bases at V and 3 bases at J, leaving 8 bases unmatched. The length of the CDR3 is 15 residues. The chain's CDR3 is CASSPLARGTDTQYF. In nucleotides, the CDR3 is TGCGCCAGCAGCCCACTAGCGCGGGGGACAGATACGCAGTATTTT.

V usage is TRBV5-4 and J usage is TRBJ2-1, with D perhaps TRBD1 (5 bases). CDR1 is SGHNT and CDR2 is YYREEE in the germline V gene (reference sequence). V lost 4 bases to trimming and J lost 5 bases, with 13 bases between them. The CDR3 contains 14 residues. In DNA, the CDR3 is TGTGCCAGCAGCCCAACAGACAGAAACAATGAGCAGTTCTTC. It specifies CASSPTDRNNEQFF.

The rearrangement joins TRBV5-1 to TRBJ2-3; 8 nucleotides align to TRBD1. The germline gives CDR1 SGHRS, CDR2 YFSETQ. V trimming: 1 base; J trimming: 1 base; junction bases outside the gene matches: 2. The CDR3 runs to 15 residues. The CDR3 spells CASSLQQGGTDTQYF. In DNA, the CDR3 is TGCGCCAGCAGCTTGCAACAGGGGGGCACAGATACGCAGTATTTT.

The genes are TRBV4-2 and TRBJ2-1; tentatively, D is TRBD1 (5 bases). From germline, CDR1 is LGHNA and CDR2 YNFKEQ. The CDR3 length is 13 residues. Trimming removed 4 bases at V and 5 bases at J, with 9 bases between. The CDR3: CASSLSRDNEQFF. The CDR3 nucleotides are TGTGCCAGCAGCCTTTCCAGGGACAATGAGCAGTTCTTC.

This chain's CDR3 is CASSSGQGPNYGYTF. As DNA, the CDR3 is TGTGCCAGCAGCTCGGGACAGGGGCCTAACTATGGCTACACCTTC. This chain connects TRBV7-8 to TRBJ1-2, with 10 bases fitting TRBD1. The CDR3 runs to 15 residues. Trimming cost V 4 bases and J 0 bases; bases outside gene matches: 2. CDR1 and CDR2 (germline): SGHVS, FQNEAQ.

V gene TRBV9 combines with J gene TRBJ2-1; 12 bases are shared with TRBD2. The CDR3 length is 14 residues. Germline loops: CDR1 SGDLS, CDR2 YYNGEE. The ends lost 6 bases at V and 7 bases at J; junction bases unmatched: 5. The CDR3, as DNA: TGTGCCAGCAACCTAGCGGGGGGGCGGAATGAGCAGTTCTTC. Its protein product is CASNLAGGRNEQFF.

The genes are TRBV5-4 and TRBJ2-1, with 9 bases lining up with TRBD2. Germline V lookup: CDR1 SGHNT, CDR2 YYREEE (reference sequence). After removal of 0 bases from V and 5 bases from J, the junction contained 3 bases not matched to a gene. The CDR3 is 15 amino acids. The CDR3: CASSLAGLAHNEQFF. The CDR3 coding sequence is TGTGCCAGCAGCTTGGCGGGACTAGCCCACAATGAGCAGTTCTTC.

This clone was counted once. The CDR3 bases are TGTGCCAGCAGCGTAGAGCGGGGGGGCACAGATACGCAGTATTTT. It specifies CASSVERGGTDTQYF. The chain joins TRBV9 to TRBJ2-3; 9 positions agree with TRBD2. The CDR3 is 15 amino acids. Trimming took 0 bases from V and 1 from J; bases not matched to a gene: 0. Germline CDR1 SGDLS, CDR2 YYNGEE.

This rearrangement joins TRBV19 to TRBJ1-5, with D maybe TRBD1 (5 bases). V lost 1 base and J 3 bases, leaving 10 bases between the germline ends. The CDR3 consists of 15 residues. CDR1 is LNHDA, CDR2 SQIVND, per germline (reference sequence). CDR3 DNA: TGTGCCAGTAGTATAGTATCAGGGAACAATCAGCCCCAGCATTTT. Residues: CASSIVSGNNQPQHF.

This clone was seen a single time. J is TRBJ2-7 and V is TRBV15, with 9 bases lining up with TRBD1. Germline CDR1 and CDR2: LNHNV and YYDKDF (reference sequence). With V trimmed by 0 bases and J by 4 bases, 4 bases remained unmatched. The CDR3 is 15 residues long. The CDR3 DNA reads TGTGCCACCAGCAGAGATGGACAGGGGCTATACGAGCAGTACTTC. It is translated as CATSRDGQGLYEQYF.

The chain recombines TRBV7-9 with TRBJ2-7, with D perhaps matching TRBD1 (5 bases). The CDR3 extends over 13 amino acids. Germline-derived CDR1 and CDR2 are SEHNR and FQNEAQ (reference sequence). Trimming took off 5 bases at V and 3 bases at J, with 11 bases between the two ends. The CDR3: CASSPTAYYEQYF. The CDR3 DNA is TGTGCCAGCAGCCCGACAGCGTACTACGAGCAGTACTTC.

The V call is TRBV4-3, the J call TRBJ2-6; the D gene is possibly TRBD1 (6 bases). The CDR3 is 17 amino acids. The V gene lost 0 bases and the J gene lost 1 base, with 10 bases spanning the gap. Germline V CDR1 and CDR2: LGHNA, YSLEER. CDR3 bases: TGCGCCAGCAGCCAAGAGCTACAGGGATCTGGGGCCAACGTCCTGACTTTC. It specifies CASSQELQGSGANVLTF.

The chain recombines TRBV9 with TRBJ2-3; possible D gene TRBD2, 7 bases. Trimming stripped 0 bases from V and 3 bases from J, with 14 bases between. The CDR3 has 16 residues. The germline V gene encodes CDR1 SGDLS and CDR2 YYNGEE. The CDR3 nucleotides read TGTGCCAGCAGCGTAGATTTAGGGGGGGGAACAGATACGCAGTATTTT. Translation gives CASSVDLGGGTDTQYF.

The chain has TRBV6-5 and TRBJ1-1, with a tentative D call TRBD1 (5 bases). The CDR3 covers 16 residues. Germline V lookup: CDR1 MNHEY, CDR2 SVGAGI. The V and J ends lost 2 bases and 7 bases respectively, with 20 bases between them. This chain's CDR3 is CASSYLRGGTGGEAFF. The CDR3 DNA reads TGTGCCAGCAGTTACCTGAGGGGCGGGACGGGCGGTGAAGCTTTCTTT.

CDR3 nucleotide sequence: TGTGCCAGCAGCGGGGGGAACTCCTACAATGAGCAGTTCTTC. The encoded protein is CASSGGNSYNEQFF. The chain combines TRBV7-2 with TRBJ2-1; perhaps TRBD2 as D (6 bases). CDR1 is SGHTA and CDR2 is FQGNSA in the germline V gene. Trimming stripped 5 bases from V and 0 bases from J, with 8 bases between. This CDR3 is built from 14 residues.

The CDR3 reads CASSQVTGFLYEQYF. In nucleotides, the CDR3 is TGCGCCAGCAGCCAAGTAACAGGGTTTCTCTACGAGCAGTACTTC. This sequence joins TRBV4-1 and TRBJ2-7, with D tentatively TRBD1 (6 bases). Per the germline V gene, CDR1 is MGHRA and CDR2 is YSYEKL. The CDR3 length is 15 residues. Trimming cost V 1 base and J 3 bases, with 13 bases left between them.

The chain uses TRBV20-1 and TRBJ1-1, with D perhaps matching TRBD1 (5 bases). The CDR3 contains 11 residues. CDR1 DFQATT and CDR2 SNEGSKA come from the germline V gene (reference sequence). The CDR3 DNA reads TGCACGTGGACACGGATTGATGAAGCTTTCTTT. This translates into CTWTRIDEAFF.

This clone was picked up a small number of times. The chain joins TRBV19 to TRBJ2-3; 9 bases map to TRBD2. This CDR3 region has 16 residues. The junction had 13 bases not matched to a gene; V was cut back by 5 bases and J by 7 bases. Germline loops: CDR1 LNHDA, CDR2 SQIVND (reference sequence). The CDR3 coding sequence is TGTGCCAGTAGTTCCCTTTCGACTAGCGGACCCTATACGCAGTATTTT. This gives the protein CASSSLSTSGPYTQYF.

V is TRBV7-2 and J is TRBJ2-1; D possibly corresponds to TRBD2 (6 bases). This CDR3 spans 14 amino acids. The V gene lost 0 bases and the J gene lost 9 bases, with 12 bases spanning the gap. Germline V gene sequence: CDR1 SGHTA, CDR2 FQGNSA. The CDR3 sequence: CASSLAEGLVEQFF. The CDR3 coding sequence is TGTGCCAGCAGCTTAGCGGAGGGTTTAGTTGAGCAGTTCTTC.

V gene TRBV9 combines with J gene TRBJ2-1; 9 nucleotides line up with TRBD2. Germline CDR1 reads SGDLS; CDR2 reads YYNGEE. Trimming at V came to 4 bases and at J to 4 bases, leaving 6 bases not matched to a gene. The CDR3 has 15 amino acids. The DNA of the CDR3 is TGTGCCAGCAGCCCAATAGCGGGGGTTTACAATGAGCAGTTCTTC. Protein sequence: CASSPIAGVYNEQFF.

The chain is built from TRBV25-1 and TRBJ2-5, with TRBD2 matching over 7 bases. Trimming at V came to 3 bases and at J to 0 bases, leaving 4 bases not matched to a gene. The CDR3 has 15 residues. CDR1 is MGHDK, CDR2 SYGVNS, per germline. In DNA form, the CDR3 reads TGTGCCAGCAGTGAGGTGGGGGGGTACCAAGAGACCCAGTACTTC. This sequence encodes CASSEVGGYQETQYF.

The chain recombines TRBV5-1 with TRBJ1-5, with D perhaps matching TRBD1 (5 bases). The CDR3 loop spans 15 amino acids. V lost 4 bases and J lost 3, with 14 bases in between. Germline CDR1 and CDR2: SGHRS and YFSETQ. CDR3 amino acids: CASSLVGGANQPQHF. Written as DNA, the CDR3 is TGCGCCAGCAGCCTCGTGGGAGGGGCCAATCAGCCCCAGCATTTT.

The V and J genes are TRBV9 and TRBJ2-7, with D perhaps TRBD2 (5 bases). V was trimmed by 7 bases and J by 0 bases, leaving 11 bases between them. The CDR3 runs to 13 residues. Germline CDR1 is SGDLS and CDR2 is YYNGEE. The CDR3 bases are TGTGCCAGCGGAAGCGGTAGCTCCTACGAGCAGTACTTC. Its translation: CASGSGSSYEQYF.

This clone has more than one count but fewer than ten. The CDR3: CASSFMLAGGLNEQFF. DNA for the CDR3: TGTGCCAGCAGCTTTATGCTAGCGGGGGGGCTGAATGAGCAGTTCTTC. The chain links TRBV11-1 to TRBJ2-1; 12 nucleotides align to TRBD2. Germline V CDR1 and CDR2: SGHAT, FQDESV (reference sequence). The trim removed 3 bases at V and 7 bases at J, leaving 7 bases unmatched. This CDR3 is 16 amino acids long.

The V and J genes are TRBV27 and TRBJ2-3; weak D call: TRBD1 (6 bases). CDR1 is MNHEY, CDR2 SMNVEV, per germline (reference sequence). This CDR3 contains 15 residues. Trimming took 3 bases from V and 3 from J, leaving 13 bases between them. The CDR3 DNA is TGTGCCAGCAGTTTTGCAGGGGCTTTGACAGATACGCAGTATTTT. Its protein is CASSFAGALTDTQYF.

In DNA, the CDR3 is TGTGCCAGCTCACCCGAAGGCTATGGGCGTGAAAAACTGTTTTTT. Amino acid sequence: CASSPEGYGREKLFF. The chain recombines TRBV18 with TRBJ1-4; D ambiguous. The CDR3 totals 15 residues. Germline V CDR1 and CDR2: KGHSH, LQKENI. Deletions cut 3 bases from V and 7 bases from J, with 15 bases between.

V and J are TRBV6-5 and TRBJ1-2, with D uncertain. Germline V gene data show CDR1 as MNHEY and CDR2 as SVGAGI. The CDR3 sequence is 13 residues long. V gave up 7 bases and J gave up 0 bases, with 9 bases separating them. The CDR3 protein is CASKRSPNYGYTF. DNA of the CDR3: TGTGCCAGCAAGCGGAGCCCTAACTATGGCTACACCTTC.

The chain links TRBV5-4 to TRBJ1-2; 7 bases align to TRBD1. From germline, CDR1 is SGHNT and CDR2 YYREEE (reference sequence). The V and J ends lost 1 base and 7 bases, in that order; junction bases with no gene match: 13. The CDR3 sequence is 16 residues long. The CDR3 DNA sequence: TGTGCCAGCAGCTTGTGGTTAGGGGGCGGAATTAGTGGCTACACCTTC. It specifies CASSLWLGGGISGYTF.